These 9 T cell receptor beta chains were sequenced from one sample in a study of blood T cell repertoires in COVID-19. Here immunoSEQ multiplex PCR was the method, and the copy in TCRdb shows in-frame clones only, minus some. This sample has 150,000 to 200,000 clones, with 70% to 90% found just once. Sequencing used peripheral blood. These TCRs come from a man aged 50 to 59 with active or convalescent COVID-19.

This sequence joins TRBV14 and TRBJ2-2; D might be TRBD1 (5 bases). V was clipped by 1 base and J by 7 bases, with 16 bases between them. This CDR3 is built from 16 residues. In germline, CDR1 is SGHDN, CDR2 FVKESK. The CDR3 loop reads CASSQVRVNSGGELFF. The CDR3 coding sequence is TGTGCCAGCAGCCAAGTCAGGGTCAACTCCGGCGGGGAGCTGTTTTTT.

This chain uses TRBV24-1 with TRBJ2-5; 10 nucleotides align to TRBD1. The CDR3 spans 15 residues. Per the germline V gene, CDR1 is KGHDR and CDR2 is SFDVKD. V dropped 6 bases and J dropped 5; count of bases not matched to a gene: 8. Written as DNA, the CDR3 is TGTGCCACCAGTCACCCGACAGGGGGCGAGGAGACCCAGTACTTC. As protein: CATSHPTGGEETQYF.

The CDR3 DNA is TGTGCCAGTAGTCCCGGGACAGGGGGCCGTAATGAGCAGTTCTTC. Protein product: CASSPGTGGRNEQFF. The gene calls are TRBV19 and TRBJ2-1; 12 bases are shared with TRBD1. V lost 5 bases, J lost 7 bases, and 6 bases stayed unmatched. Germline V gene data show CDR1 as LNHDA and CDR2 as SQIVND (reference sequence). This CDR3 has 15 amino acids.

This sequence joins TRBV6-5 and TRBJ1-2; TRBD1 matches at 8 bases. Trimming removed 2 bases from V and 4 bases from J; junction bases left unmatched: 6. This CDR3 spans 15 amino acids. The germline CDR1 and CDR2 sequences are MNHEY and SVGAGI. The CDR3 loop reads CASSYRTGKGYGYTF. Written as DNA, the CDR3 is TGTGCCAGCAGTTACAGGACAGGGAAGGGCTATGGCTACACCTTC.

The gene calls are TRBV5-1 and TRBJ2-2, with 7 bases fitting TRBD2. After removal of 0 bases from V and 4 bases from J, the junction contained 6 bases not matched to a gene. CDR3 length equals 16 residues. The germline gives CDR1 SGHRS, CDR2 YFSETQ. In nucleotides, the CDR3 is TGCGCCAGCAGCTTGGCCATCGGGAGGTCCACCGGGGAGCTGTTTTTT. It is translated as CASSLAIGRSTGELFF. Using reference TRBV5-1 and TRBJ2-2 for the parts outside the CDR3, the full variable domain is KAGVTQTPRYLIKTRGQQVTLSCSPISGHRSVSWYQQTPGQGLQFLFEYFSETQRNKGNFPGRFSGRQFSNSRSEMNVSTLELGDSALYLCASSLAIGRSTGELFFGEGSRLTVL.

V is TRBV4-1 and J is TRBJ1-2; 8 nucleotides align to TRBD1. Germline V gene lookup returns CDR1 MGHRA and CDR2 YSYEKL. Trimming removed 4 bases from V and 6 bases from J; junction bases left unmatched: 10. This CDR3 has 15 amino acids. The CDR3 loop reads CASSPQDRGYNGYTF. The DNA of the CDR3 is TGCGCCAGCAGCCCCCAAGACAGGGGATACAATGGCTACACCTTC.

The chain recombines TRBV4-3 with TRBJ2-2; D possibly corresponds to TRBD1 (6 bases). The V and J ends lost 6 bases and 1 base respectively, with 9 bases between them. This CDR3 contains 14 residues. CDR1 LGHNA and CDR2 YSLEER come from the germline V gene. The CDR3 bases are TGCGCCAGCAGGTACAGGGAGAACACCGGGGAGCTGTTTTTT. Protein product: CASRYRENTGELFF.

The V and J genes are TRBV7-3 and TRBJ2-7; D is uncertain. CDR1 SGHTA and CDR2 FQGTGA come from the germline V gene. The germline V and J ends were trimmed by 5 bases and 3 bases, with 2 bases remaining between them. The CDR3 totals 10 residues. The CDR3 nucleotides are TGTGCCAGCAGCCGCTACGAGCAGTACTTC. Amino acids: CASSRYEQYF. Drawing the rest from reference TRBV7-3 and TRBJ2-7, the complete variable domain is GAGVSQTPSNKVTEKGKYVELRCDPISGHTALYWYRQSLGQGPEFLIYFQGTGAADDSGLPNDRFFAVRPEGSVSTLKIQRTERGDSAVYLCASSRYEQYFGPGTRLTVT.

The genes are TRBV28 and TRBJ1-2; 7 nucleotides agree with TRBD1. Germline CDR1 and CDR2: MDHEN and SYDVKM. This CDR3 has 13 amino acids. Germline trimming cut 8 bases from V and 4 bases from J; bases unmatched to any gene: 7. DNA for the CDR3: TGTGCCAGCGGGGACCACAGGGGCTATGGCTACACCTTC. This codes for CASGDHRGYGYTF.